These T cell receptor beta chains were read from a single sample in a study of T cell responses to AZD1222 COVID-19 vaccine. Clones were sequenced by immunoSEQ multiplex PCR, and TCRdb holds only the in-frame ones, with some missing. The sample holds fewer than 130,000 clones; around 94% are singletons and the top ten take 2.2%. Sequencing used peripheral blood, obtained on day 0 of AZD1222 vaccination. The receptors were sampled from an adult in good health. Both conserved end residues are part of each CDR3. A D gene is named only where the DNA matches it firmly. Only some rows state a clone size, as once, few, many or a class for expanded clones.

CSVGTGGRNEKLFF,TGCAGCGTGGGTACAGGGGGCCGTAATGAAAAACTGTTTTTT,TRBJ1-4,TRBV29-1,.,TRBD1
CASSFGGVPYNEQFF,TGTGCCAGCAGTTTTGGGGGAGTACCCTACAATGAGCAGTTCTTC,TRBJ2-1,TRBV27,.,.
CAWSRTLRDGGNYGYTF,TGTGCCTGGAGTAGAACCTTAAGGGACGGAGGCAACTATGGCTACACCTTC,TRBJ1-2,TRBV30,.,.
CASSLSQGALGYTF,TGTGCCAGCAGTTTATCACAGGGGGCGTTGGGCTACACCTTC,TRBJ1-2,TRBV27,.,TRBD1
CASSVPNSWGASTGELFF,TGTGCCAGTAGTGTTCCCAACTCGTGGGGGGCCTCCACCGGGGAGCTGTTTTTT,TRBJ2-2,TRBV19,.,.
CAISELQGSNQPQHF,TGTGCCATCAGTGAGTTACAGGGGAGCAATCAGCCCCAGCATTTT,TRBJ1-5,TRBV10-3,.,TRBD1
CASSPIAGSNYGYTF,TGTGCCAGCTCACCAATTGCAGGGAGTAACTATGGCTACACCTTC,TRBJ1-2,TRBV18,.,.
CASSQVIEGSPLHF,TGTGCCAGCAGCCAAGTGATTGAGGGATCACCCCTCCACTTT,TRBJ1-6,TRBV3-1/TRBV3-2,.,.
CASSDRDRGFGTEAFF,TGCGCCAGCAGCGACCGGGACAGGGGTTTTGGGACTGAAGCTTTCTTT,TRBJ1-1,TRBV5-1,.,TRBD1
CASRPAGPPYEQYF,TGTGCCAGCAGGCCGGCGGGGCCTCCCTACGAGCAGTACTTC,TRBJ2-7,TRBV28,.,.
CASSPGTTNTGELFF,TGTGCCAGCAGTCCCGGGACAACGAACACCGGGGAGCTGTTTTTT,TRBJ2-2,TRBV6-4,medium-sized,.
CASSRETGLDSPLHF,TGTGCCAGCAGCCGCGAAACGGGCCTCGATTCACCCCTCCACTTT,TRBJ1-6,TRBV7-2,.,.
CASSLDGAANEKLFF,TGTGCCAGCAGCTTAGACGGGGCCGCTAATGAAAAACTGTTTTTT,TRBJ1-4,TRBV7-2,.,.
CASSEDGNYGYTF,TGTGCCAGCAGCGAGGACGGAAACTATGGCTACACCTTC,TRBJ1-2,TRBV9,.,.
CASRRQEGTEAFF,TGTGCCAGCAGACGACAGGAAGGGACTGAAGCTTTCTTT,TRBJ1-1,TRBV6-1,.,.
CASSGQGFPSYEQYF,TGTGCCAGCAGCGGGCAGGGTTTCCCCTCCTACGAGCAGTACTTC,TRBJ2-7,TRBV5-6,.,.
CASRGSDSRTGELFF,TGCGCCAGCAGGGGATCGGACTCACGGACCGGGGAGCTGTTTTTT,TRBJ2-2,TRBV5-1,.,.
CASSQDRGGTEAFF,TGTGCCAGCTCACAGGACAGGGGTGGGACTGAAGCTTTCTTT,TRBJ1-1,TRBV18,once,TRBD1
CASSSHGTGAYYSNQPQHF,TGTGCCAGCAGCAGTCATGGGACAGGGGCCTACTATAGCAATCAGCCCCAGCATTTT,TRBJ1-5,TRBV28,.,TRBD1
CSASLAVLGFSYEQYF,TGCAGTGCTAGTCTCGCTGTCCTGGGGTTTTCCTACGAGCAGTACTTC,TRBJ2-7,TRBV20-1,.,.